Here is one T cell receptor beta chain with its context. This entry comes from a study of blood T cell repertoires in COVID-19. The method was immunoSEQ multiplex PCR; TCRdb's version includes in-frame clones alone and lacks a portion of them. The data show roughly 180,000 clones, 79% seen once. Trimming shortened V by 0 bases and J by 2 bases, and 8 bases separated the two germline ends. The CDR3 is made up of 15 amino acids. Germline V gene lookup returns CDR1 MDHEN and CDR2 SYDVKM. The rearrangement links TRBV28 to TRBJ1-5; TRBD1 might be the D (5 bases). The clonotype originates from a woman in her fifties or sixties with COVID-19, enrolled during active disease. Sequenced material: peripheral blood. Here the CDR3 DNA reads TGTGCCAGCAGTTTATGGCAGGGCGGCAATCAGCCCCAGCATTTT. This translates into CASSLWQGGNQPQHF.